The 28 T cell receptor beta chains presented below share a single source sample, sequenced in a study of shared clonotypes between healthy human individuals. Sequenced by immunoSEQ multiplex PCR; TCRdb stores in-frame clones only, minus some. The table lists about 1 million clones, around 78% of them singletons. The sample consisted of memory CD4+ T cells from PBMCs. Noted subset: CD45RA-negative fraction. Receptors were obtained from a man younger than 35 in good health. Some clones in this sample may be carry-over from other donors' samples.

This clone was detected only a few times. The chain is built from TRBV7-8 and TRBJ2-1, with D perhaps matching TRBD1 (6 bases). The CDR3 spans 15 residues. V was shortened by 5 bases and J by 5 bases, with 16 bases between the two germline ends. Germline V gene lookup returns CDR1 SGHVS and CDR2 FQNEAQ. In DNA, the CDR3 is TGTGCCAGCAGCCCAGCCCAGGGGCGGGACAATGAGCAGTTCTTC. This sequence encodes CASSPAQGRDNEQFF.

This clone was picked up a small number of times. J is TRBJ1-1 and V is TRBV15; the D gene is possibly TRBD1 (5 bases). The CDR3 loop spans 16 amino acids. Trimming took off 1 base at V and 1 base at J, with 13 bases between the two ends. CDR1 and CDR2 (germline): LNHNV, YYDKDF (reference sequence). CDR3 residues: CATSRGVRAANTEAFF. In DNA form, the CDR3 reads TGTGCCACCAGCAGAGGGGTCAGGGCGGCGAACACTGAAGCTTTCTTT.

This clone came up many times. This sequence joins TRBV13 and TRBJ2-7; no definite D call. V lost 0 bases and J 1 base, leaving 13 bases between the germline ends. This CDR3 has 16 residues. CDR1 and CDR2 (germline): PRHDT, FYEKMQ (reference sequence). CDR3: CASSLGANDLSYEQYF. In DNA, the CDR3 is TGTGCCAGCAGCTTAGGGGCCAATGACTTGTCCTACGAGCAGTACTTC.

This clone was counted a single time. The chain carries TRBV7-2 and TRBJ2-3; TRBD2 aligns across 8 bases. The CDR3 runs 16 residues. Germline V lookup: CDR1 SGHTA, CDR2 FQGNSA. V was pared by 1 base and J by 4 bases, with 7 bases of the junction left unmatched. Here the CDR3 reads CASSLVSGRGSDTQYF. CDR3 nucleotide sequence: TGTGCCAGCAGCTTAGTAAGCGGGAGAGGCTCAGATACGCAGTATTTT.

The CDR3 sequence: CASSLVGLTEAFF. DNA of the CDR3: TGTGCCAGCAGCTTGGTAGGGCTCACTGAAGCTTTCTTT. The genes are TRBV5-5 and TRBJ1-1; D gene unclear. With 0 bases removed from V and 4 bases from J, the gap between germline ends came to 7 bases. The germline V gene encodes CDR1 SGHKS and CDR2 YYEKEE (reference sequence). There are 13 residues in the CDR3. Variable domain in full (rest from reference TRBV5-5 and TRBJ1-1): DAGVTQSPTHLIKTRGQQVTLRCSPISGHKSVSWYQQVLGQGPQFIFQYYEKEERGRGNFPDRFSARQFPNYSSELNVNALLLGDSALYLCASSLVGLTEAFFGQGTRLTVV.

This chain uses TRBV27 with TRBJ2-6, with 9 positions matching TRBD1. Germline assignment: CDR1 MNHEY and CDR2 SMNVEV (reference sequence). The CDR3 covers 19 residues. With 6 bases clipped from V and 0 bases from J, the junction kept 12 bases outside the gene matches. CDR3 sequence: CASRTRQGGTRSGANVLTF. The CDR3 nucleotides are TGTGCCAGCAGGACTAGACAGGGGGGAACCCGCTCTGGGGCCAACGTCCTGACTTTC.

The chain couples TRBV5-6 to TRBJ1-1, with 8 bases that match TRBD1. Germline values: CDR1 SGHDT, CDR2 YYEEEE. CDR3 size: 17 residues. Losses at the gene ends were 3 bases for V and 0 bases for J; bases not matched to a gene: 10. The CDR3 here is CASSSRGQGRVNTEAFF. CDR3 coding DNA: TGTGCCAGCAGCTCACGAGGACAGGGCCGGGTGAACACTGAAGCTTTCTTT. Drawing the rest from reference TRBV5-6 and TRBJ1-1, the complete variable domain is DAGVTQSPTHLIKTRGQQVTLRCSPKSGHDTVSWYQQALGQGPQFIFQYYEEEERQRGNFPDRFSGHQFPNYSSELNVNALLLGDSALYLCASSSRGQGRVNTEAFFGQGTRLTVV.

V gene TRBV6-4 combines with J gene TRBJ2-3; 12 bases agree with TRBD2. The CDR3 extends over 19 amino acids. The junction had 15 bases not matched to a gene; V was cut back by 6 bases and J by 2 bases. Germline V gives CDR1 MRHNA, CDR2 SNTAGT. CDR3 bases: TGTGCCAGCAGGTGGTGGACTAGCGGGACCGCTACCTACACAGATACGCAGTATTTT. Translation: CASRWWTSGTATYTDTQYF.

CDR3 loop: CASSRQREGDEQYF. CDR3 DNA: TGTGCCAGCAGCCGCCAGCGGGAGGGGGACGAGCAGTACTTC. V usage is TRBV4-2 and J usage is TRBJ2-7, with 10 bases lining up with TRBD2. V trimming: 4 bases; J trimming: 5 bases; junction bases outside the gene matches: 5. The CDR3 consists of 14 residues. The germline V gene has CDR1 LGHNA and CDR2 YNFKEQ.

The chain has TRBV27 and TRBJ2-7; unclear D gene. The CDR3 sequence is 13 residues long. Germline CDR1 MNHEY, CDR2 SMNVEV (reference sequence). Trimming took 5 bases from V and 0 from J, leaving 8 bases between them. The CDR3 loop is CASSPRSSYEQYF. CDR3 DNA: TGTGCCAGCAGTCCGCGGAGCTCCTACGAGCAGTACTTC.

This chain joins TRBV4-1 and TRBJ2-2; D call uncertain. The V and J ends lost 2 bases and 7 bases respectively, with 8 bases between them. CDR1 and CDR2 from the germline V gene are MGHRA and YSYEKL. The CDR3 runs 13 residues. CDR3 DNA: TGCGCCAGCAGCCAACTCCCAAACGGGGAGCTGTTTTTT. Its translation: CASSQLPNGELFF.

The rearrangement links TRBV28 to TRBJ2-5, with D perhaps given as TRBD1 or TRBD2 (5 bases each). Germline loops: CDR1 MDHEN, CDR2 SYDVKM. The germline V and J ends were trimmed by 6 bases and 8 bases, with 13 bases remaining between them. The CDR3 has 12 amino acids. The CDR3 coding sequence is TGTGCCAGCAGATCCGGGACCGCAACCCAGTACTTC. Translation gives CASRSGTATQYF. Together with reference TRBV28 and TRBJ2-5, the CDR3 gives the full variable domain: DVKVTQSSRYLVKRTGEKVFLECVQDMDHENMFWYRQDPGLGLRLIYFSYDVKMKEKGDIPEGYSVSREKKERFSLILESASTNQTSMYLCASRSGTATQYFGPGTRLLVL.

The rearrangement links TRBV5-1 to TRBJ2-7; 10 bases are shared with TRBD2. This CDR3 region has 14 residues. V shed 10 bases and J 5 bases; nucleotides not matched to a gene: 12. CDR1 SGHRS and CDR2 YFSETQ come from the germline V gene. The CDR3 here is CASSKAGGRDEQYF. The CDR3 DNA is TGCGCCTCCTCCAAAGCGGGAGGGCGGGACGAGCAGTACTTC.

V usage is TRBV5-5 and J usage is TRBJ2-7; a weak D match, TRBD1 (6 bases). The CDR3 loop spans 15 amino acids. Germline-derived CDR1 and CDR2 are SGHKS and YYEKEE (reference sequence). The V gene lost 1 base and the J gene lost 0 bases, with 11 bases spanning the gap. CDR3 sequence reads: CASSLRGGISYEQYF. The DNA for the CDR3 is TGTGCCAGCAGCTTGAGAGGGGGTATCTCCTACGAGCAGTACTTC.

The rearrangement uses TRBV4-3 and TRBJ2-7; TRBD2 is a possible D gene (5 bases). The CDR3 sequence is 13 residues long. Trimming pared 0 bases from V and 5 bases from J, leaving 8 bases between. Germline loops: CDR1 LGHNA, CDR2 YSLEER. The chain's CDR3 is CASSQDRTHEQYF. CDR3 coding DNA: TGCGCCAGCAGCCAAGATAGGACTCACGAGCAGTACTTC.

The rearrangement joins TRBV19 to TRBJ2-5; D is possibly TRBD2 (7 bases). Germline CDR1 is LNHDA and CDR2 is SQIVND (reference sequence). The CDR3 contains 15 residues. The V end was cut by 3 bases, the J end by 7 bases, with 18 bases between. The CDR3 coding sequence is TGTGCCAGTAGTATTACGCCTCTGAGGGGGGGGACCCAGTACTTC. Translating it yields CASSITPLRGGTQYF.

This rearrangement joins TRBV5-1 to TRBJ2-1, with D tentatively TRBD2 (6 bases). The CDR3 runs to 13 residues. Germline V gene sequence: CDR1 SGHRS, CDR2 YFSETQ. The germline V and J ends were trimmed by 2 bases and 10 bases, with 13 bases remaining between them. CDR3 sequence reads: CASSLGWDSEQFF. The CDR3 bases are TGCGCCAGCAGCTTAGGATGGGACTCCGAGCAGTTCTTC.

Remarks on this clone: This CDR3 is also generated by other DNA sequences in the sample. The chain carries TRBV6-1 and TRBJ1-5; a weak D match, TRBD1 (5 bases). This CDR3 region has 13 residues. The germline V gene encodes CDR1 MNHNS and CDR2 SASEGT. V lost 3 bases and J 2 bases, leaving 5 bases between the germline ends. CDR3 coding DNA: TGTGCCAGCAGTGACAGGGGCAATCAGCCCCAGCATTTT. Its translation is CASSDRGNQPQHF.

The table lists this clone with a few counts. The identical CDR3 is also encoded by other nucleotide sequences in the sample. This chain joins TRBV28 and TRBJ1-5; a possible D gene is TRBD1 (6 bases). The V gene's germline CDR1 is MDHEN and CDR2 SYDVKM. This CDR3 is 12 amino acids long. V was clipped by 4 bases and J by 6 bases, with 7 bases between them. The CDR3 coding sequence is TGTGCCAGCAGTTCCAGGGGTCAGCCCCAGCATTTT. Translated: CASSSRGQPQHF.

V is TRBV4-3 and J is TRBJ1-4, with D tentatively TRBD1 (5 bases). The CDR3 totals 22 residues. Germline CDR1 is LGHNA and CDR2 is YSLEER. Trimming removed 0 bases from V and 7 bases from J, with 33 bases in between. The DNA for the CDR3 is TGCGCCAGCAGCCAAGATCCACCGCCTAGGGGAAGGGCAGCCACACGAGGTGAAAAACTGTTTTTT. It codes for CASSQDPPPRGRAATRGEKLFF.

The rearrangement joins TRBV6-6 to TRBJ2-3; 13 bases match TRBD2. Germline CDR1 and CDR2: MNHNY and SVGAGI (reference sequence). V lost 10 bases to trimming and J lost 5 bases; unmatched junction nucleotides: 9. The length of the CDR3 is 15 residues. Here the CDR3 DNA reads TGTGCCATAGGACTAGCGGGAGTAAGGGGAGATACGCAGTATTTT. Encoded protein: CAIGLAGVRGDTQYF.

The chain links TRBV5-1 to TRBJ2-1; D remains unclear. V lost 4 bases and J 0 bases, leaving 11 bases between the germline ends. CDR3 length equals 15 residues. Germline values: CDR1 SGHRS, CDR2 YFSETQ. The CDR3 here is CASSQTDSSYNEQFF. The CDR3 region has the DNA TGCGCCAGCAGCCAGACGGATAGCTCCTACAATGAGCAGTTCTTC.

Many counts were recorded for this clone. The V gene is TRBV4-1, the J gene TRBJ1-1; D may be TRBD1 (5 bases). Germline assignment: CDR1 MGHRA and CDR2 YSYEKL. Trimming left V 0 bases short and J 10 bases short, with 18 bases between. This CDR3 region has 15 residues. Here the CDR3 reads CASSQDRTPDEVAFF. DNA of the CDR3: TGCGCCAGCAGCCAAGATCGGACACCGGACGAAGTAGCTTTCTTT.

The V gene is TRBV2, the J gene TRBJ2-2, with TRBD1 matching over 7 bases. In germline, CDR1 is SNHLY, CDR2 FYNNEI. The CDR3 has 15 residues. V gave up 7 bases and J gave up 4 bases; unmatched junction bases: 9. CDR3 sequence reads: CASKETTGVTGELFF. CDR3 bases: TGTGCCAGCAAGGAAACTACAGGGGTCACCGGGGAGCTGTTTTTT.

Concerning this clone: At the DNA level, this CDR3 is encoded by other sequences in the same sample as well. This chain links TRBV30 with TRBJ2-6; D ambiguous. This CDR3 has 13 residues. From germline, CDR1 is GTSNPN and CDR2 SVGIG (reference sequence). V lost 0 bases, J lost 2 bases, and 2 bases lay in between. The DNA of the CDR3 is TGTGCCTGGAGTGTAGCTGGGGCCAACGTCCTGACTTTC. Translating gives CAWSVAGANVLTF.

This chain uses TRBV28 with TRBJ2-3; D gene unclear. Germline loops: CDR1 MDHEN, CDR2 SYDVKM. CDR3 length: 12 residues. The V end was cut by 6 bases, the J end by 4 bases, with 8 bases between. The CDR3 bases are TGTGCCAGCAGATATAGGGCAGATACGCAGTATTTT. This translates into CASRYRADTQYF.

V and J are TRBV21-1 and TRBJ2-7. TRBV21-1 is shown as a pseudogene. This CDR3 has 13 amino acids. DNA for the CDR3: TGTGCCAGCAGCCCCGGCGACTCCTACGAGCAGTACTTC. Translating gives CASSPGDSYEQYF.

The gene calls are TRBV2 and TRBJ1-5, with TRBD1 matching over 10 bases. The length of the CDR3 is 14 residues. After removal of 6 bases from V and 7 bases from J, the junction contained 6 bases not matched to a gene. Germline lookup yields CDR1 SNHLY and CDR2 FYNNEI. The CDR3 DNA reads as TGTGCCAGCAGGCTGACAGGGGGCAGCCAGCCCCAGCATTTT. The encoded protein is CASRLTGGSQPQHF.